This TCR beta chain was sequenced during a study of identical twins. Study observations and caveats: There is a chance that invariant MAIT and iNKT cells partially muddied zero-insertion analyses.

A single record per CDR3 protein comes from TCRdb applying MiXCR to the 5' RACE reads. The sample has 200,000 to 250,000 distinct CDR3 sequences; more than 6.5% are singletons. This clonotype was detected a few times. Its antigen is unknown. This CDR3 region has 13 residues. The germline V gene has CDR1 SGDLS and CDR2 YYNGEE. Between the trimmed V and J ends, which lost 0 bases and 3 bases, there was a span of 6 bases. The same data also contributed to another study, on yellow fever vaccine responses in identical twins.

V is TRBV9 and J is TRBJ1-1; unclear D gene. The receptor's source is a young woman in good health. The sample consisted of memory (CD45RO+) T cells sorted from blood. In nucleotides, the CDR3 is TGTGCCAGCAGCGTAGGGGTTTACACTGAAGCTTTCTTT. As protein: CASSVGVYTEAFF.